This T cell receptor beta chain stems from a study of shared clonotypes between healthy human individuals. Only in-frame clones appear in the TCRdb table, and some are missing; sequencing was by immunoSEQ multiplex PCR. The data contain roughly 1,500,000 clones, roughly 98% of them singletons. This CDR3 comprises 13 residues. Germline CDR1 and CDR2: GTSNPN and SVGIG (reference sequence). V gave up 3 bases and J gave up 1 base, with 10 bases separating them. The TCR comes from a man in his thirties or forties in good health. This sequence joins TRBV30 and TRBJ2-7; D not certain. The sequencing sample was made of naive CD4+ T cells sorted from blood. Subset meaning: CD45RA+ positively selected. As DNA, the CDR3 is TGTGCCTGGAGGTTCCCGGGTTCCTACGAGCAGTACTTC. Protein sequence: CAWRFPGSYEQYF. Full variable domain (remainder filled in from reference TRBV30 and TRBJ2-7): SQTIHQWPATLVQPVGSPLSLECTVEGTSNPNLYWYRQAAGRGLQLLFYSVGIGQISSEVPQNLSASRPQDRQFILSSKKLLLSDSGFYLCAWRFPGSYEQYFGPGTRLTVT.